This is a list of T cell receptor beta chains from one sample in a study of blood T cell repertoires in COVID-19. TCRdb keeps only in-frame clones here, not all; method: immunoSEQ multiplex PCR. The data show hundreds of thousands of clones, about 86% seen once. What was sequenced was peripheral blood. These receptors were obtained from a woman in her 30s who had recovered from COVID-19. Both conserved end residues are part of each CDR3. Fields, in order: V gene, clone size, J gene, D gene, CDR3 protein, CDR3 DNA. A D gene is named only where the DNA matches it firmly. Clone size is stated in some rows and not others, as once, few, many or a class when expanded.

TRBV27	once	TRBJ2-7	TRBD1	CASSREGQGAHEQYF	TGTGCCAGCAGTCGCGAAGGACAGGGGGCCCACGAGCAGTACTTC
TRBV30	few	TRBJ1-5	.	CAWSTSGNQPQHF	TGTGCCTGGAGTACTTCAGGGAATCAGCCCCAGCATTTT
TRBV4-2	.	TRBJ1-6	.	CASSQDGRGGNSPLHF	TGTGCCAGCAGCCAAGACGGGCGGGGAGGGAATTCACCCCTCCACTTT
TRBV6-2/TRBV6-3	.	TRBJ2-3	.	CASSTDPSGRGTDTQYF	TGTGCCAGCAGTACCGATCCAAGCGGGCGGGGCACAGATACGCAGTATTTT
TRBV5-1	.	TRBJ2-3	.	CASSLVASQVTDTQYF	TGCGCCAGCAGCTTGGTAGCATCGCAAGTCACCGATACGCAGTATTTT
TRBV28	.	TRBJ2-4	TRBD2	CASSYRTSGARRLAKNIQYF	TGTGCCAGCAGCTATCGGACTAGCGGAGCCCGCCGTCTAGCCAAAAACATTCAGTACTTC
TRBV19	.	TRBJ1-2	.	CASRAGRNYGYTF	TGTGCCAGCCGGGCGGGACGGAACTATGGCTACACCTTC
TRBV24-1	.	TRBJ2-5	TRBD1	CATSDSAGTGRETQYF	TGTGCCACCAGTGATTCAGCCGGGACAGGGAGGGAGACCCAGTACTTC
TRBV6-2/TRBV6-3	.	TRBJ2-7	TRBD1	CASSPTGGYEQYF	TGTGCCAGCAGTCCGACAGGGGGCTACGAGCAGTACTTC
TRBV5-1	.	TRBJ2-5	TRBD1	CASSAGPSRGREETQYF	TGCGCCAGCAGCGCTGGGCCATCTAGGGGGCGCGAAGAGACCCAGTACTTC
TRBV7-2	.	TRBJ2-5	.	CASSFRGGGGETQYF	TGTGCCAGCAGCTTCCGTGGGGGAGGGGGAGAGACCCAGTACTTC
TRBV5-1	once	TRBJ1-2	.	CASSLVTNYGYTF	TGCGCCAGCAGCTTGGTAACAAACTATGGCTACACCTTC
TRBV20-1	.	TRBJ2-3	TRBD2	CSASSGRASDTQYF	TGCAGTGCTAGTAGCGGGAGGGCCTCAGATACGCAGTATTTT
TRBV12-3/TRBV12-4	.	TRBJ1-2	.	CASSFEARYGYTF	TGTGCCAGCAGTTTTGAAGCAAGATATGGCTACACCTTC
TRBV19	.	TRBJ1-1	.	CASSISRTLNTEAFF	TGTGCCAGTAGTATAAGTCGGACACTGAACACTGAAGCTTTCTTT
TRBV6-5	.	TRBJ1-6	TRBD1	CASSYSRGPYNSPLHF	TGTGCCAGCAGTTACTCCAGGGGGCCCTATAATTCACCCCTCCACTTT
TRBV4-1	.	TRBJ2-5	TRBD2	CASSQDPLAGQETQYF	TGCGCCAGCAGCCAAGATCCCCTAGCGGGGCAAGAGACCCAGTACTTC
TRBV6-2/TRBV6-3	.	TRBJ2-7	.	CASSNRGGPYEQYF	TGTGCCAGCAGCAACAGGGGAGGCCCATACGAGCAGTACTTC
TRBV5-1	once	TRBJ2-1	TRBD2	CASSTLAGGPGDEQFF	TGCGCCAGCAGCACGTTAGCGGGAGGGCCTGGGGACGAGCAGTTCTTC
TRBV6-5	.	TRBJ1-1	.	CASSTSPLSTEAFF	TGTGCCAGCAGTACCTCACCACTTAGCACTGAAGCTTTCTTT
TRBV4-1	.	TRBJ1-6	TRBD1	CASSQMGQGDSPLHF	TGCGCCAGCAGCCAAATGGGACAGGGGGATTCACCCCTCCACTTT
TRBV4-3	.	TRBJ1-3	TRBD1	CASSQAPTGVGNTIYF	TGCGCCAGCAGCCAAGCGCCGACAGGGGTGGGAAACACCATATATTTT
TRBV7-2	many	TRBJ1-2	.	CASSLVQGLVDGYTF	TGTGCCAGCAGCTTAGTTCAGGGTTTGGTGGATGGCTACACCTTC
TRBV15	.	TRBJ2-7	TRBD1	CATSRAGGQGSEQYF	TGTGCCACCAGCAGAGCCGGCGGACAGGGATCCGAGCAGTACTTC
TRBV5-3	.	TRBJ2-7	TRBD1	CARSWGQWWHEQYF	TGTGCCAGAAGCTGGGGACAGTGGTGGCACGAGCAGTACTTC
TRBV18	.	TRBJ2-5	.	CASSPLDSGSGTQYF	TGTGCCAGCTCACCATTGGACAGCGGCTCGGGGACCCAGTACTTC
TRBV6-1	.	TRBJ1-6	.	CASSDDSRPLHF	TGTGCCAGCAGTGACGACAGTCGGCCCCTCCACTTT
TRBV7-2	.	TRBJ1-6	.	CASSLESNSPLHF	TGTGCCAGCAGCTTAGAGAGTAATTCACCCCTCCACTTT
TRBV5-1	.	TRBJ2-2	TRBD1	CASSSGQVPGELFF	TGCGCCAGCAGCTCAGGACAGGTTCCCGGGGAGCTGTTTTTT
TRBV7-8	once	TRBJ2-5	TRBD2	CASSQYSGGQETQYF	TGTGCCAGCAGCCAGTATAGCGGGGGACAAGAGACCCAGTACTTC
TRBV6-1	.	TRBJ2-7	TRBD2	CASSEAYGSGRRAYEQYF	TGTGCCAGCAGTGAAGCCTATGGTAGCGGGAGAAGGGCCTACGAGCAGTACTTC
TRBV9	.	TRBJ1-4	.	CASSPAGGSSEKLFF	TGTGCCAGCAGCCCAGCGGGTGGCTCTAGCGAAAAACTGTTTTTT
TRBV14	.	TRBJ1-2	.	CASRTSLSYGYTF	TGTGCCAGCAGAACGAGCCTTAGCTATGGCTACACCTTC
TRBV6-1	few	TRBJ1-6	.	CASSEGRGTLHF	TGTGCCAGCAGTGAAGGTCGAGGGACCCTCCACTTT
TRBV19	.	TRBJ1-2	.	CASSIPSGHTNYGYTF	TGTGCCAGTAGTATCCCATCGGGACACACTAACTATGGCTACACCTTC
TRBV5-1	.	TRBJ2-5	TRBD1	CASSWDRVGLETQYF	TGCGCCAGCAGCTGGGACAGGGTGGGTTTAGAGACCCAGTACTTC
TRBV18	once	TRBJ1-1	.	CASSPGLSVATEAFF	TGTGCCAGCTCACCAGGGCTCTCGGTGGCCACTGAAGCTTTCTTT
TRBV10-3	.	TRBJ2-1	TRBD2	CAITSGESGYNEQFF	TGTGCCATCACCAGCGGGGAGTCCGGCTACAATGAGCAGTTCTTC
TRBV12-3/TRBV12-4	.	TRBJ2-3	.	CASSSGPMQYF	TGTGCCAGCAGTTCAGGGCCCATGCAGTATTTT
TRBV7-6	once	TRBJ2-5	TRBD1	CASSLGQGVQETQYF	TGTGCCAGCAGCTTAGGACAGGGGGTGCAAGAGACCCAGTACTTC
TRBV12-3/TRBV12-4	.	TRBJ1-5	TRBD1	CASSYGQGPQHF	TGTGCCAGCAGTTACGGACAGGGTCCCCAGCATTTT
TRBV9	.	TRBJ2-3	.	CASSPQVGDTQYF	TGTGCCAGCAGCCCCCAAGTCGGGGATACGCAGTATTTT